This TCR beta chain was profiled in a study of cytotoxic CD8 clonotypes in ibrutinib-treated CLL. Study information: Mean values per sample were around 250,000 productive templates and around 96,000 productive rearrangements. Notes on the study in general: Clonality, elevated at ibrutinib response, dropped back toward baseline at progression.

V was clipped by 8 bases and J by 5 bases, with 3 bases between them. The CDR3 length is 9 residues. The germline V gene encodes CDR1 SGHAT and CDR2 FQNNGV. As concerns this clone: Its antigen remains unknown.

The data were produced by immunoSEQ multiplex PCR, yet TCRdb's version contains in-frame clones alone and is incomplete. This sample carries some 200,000 clones, 65% to 80% of them seen once, and the ten largest clones take approximately 6.3%. The starting material was PBMCs, obtained after 12 months of ibrutinib treatment. This clonotype was sampled from a human donor with chronic lymphocytic leukemia. The rearrangement uses TRBV11-2 and TRBJ2-5; the D is unclear. Here the CDR3 DNA reads TGTGCCAGCGGGGAGACCCAGTACTTC. It translates to CASGETQYF.